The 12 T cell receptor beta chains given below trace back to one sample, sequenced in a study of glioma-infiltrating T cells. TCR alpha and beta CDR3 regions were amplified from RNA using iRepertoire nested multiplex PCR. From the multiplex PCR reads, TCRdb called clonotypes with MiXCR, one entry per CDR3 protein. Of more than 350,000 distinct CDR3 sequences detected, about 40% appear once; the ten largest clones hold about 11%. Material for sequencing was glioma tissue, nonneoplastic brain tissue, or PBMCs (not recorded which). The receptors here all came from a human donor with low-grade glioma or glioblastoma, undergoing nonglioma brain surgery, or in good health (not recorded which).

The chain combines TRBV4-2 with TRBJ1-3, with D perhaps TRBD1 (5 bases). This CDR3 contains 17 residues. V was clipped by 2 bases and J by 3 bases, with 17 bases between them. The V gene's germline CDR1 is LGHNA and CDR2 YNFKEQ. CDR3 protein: CASSQPLRDSGGNTIYF. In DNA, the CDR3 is TGTGCCAGCAGCCAACCGCTAAGGGACTCGGGTGGAAACACCATATATTTT.

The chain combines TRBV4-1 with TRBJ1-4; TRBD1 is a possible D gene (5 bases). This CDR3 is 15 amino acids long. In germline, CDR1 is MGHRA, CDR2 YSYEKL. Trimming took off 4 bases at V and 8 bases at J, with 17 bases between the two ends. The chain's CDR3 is CASSLMLLDTEKLFF. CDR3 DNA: TGCGCCAGCAGCCTAATGCTCCTGGACACCGAAAAACTGTTTTTT.

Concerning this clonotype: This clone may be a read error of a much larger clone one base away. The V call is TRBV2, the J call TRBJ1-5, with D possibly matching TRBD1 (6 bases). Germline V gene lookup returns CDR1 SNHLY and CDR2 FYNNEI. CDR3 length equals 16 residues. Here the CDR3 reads CARSGPSGLGGQPQHF. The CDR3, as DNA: TGTGCCAGAAGTGGTCCTTCGGGCCTCGGGGGCCAGCCCCAGCATTTT.

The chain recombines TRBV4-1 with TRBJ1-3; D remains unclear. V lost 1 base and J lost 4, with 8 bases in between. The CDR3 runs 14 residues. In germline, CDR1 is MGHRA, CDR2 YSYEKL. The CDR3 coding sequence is TGCGCCAGCAGCCAAGTCTGGAGGGGAAACACCATATATTTT. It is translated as CASSQVWRGNTIYF.

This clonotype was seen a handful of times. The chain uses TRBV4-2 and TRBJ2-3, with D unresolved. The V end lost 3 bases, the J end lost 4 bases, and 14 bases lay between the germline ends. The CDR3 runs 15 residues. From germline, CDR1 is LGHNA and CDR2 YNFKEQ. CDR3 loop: CASSQDLRYSDTQYF. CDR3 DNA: TGTGCCAGCAGCCAGGACCTACGGTACTCAGATACGCAGTATTTT.

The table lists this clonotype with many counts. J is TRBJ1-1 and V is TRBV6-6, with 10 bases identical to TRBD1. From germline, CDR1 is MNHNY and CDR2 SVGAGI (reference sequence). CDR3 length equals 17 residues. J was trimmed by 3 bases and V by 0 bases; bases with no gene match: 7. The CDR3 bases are TGTGCCAGCAGTTACTCGTCGGGACAGGGGCGGTACACTGAAGCTTTCTTT. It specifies CASSYSSGQGRYTEAFF.

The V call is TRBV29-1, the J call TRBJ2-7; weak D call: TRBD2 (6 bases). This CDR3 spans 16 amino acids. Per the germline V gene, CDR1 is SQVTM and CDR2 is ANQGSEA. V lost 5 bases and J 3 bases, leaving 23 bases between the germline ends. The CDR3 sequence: CSVLGTSGPGIYEQYF. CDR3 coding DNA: TGCAGCGTTCTCGGGACTTCGGGGCCCGGAATCTACGAGCAGTACTTC.

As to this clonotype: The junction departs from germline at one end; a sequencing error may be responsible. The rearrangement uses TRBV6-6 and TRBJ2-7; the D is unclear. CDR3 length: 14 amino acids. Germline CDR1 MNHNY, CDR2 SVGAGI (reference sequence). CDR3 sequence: CASSYSPGSYVQYF. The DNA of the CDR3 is TGTGCCAGCAGTTACAGCCCAGGCTCCTACGTGCAGTACTTC.

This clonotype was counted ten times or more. The CDR3, as DNA: TGTGCCAGCAGTTTGGGACAGGGCAATCAGCCCCAGCATTTT. This gives the protein CASSLGQGNQPQHF. The chain carries TRBV28 and TRBJ1-5; 8 bases agree with TRBD1. Germline assignment: CDR1 MDHEN and CDR2 SYDVKM. V trimming: 3 bases; J trimming: 2 bases; junction bases outside the gene matches: 0. CDR3 length equals 14 residues.

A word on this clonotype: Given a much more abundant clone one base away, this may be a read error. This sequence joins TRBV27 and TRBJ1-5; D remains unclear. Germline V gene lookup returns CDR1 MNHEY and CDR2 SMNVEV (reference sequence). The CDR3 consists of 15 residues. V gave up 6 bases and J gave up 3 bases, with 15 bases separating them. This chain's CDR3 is CASSPYRQSNQPQHF. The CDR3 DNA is TGTGCCAGCAGCCCTTATAGGCAATCCAATCAGCCCCAGCATTTT.

CDR3 coding DNA: TGCAGTGCTAGAACGGGGGGCACTGAAGCTTTCTTT. This sequence encodes CSARTGGTEAFF. The chain carries TRBV20-1 and TRBJ1-1; the D gene is possibly TRBD1 (5 bases). From germline, CDR1 is DFQATT and CDR2 SNEGSKA (reference sequence). The CDR3 is 12 amino acids. V gave up 2 bases and J gave up 4 bases, with 8 bases separating them.

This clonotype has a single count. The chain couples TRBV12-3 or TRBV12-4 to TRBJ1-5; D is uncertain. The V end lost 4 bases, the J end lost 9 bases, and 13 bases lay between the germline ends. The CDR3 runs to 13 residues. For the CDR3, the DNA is TGTGCCAGCAGTTATGCCGGTGGAGGGCCCCAGCATTTT. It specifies CASSYAGGGPQHF.